Reported below is one TCR beta chain. The CDR3 consists of 16 residues. Germline V gene data show CDR1 as MNHNS and CDR2 as SASEGT. V lost 8 bases and J lost 0, with 17 bases in between. The data stem from a study of CD8 T cells in Susac syndrome. Random hexamers primed reverse transcription of about 0.45 to 1 ug RNA. TCRdb processed the immunoSEQ multiplex PCR reads anew with MiXCR; each CDR3 protein has one entry. The sample consists of approximately 65,000 distinct CDR3 sequences, more than 80% of them appearing once. Input material: CD8+ T cells from PBMCs. This sequence originates from a human donor in good health. The chain combines TRBV6-1 with TRBJ1-5; D perhaps matches TRBD1 (5 bases). Here the CDR3 DNA reads TGTGCCAGCGGGGACTCCGGGCCTCATAGCAATCAGCCCCAGCATTTT. Amino acids: CASGDSGPHSNQPQHF.